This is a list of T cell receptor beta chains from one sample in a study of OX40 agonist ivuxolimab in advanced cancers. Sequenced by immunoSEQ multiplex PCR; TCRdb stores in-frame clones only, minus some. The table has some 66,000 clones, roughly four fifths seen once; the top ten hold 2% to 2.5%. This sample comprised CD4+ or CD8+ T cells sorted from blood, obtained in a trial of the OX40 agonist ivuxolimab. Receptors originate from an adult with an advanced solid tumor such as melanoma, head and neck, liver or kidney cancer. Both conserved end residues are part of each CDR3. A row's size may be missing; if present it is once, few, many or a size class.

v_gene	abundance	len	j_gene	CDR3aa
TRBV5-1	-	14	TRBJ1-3	CASSLGPSGNTIYF
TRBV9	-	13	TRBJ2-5	CASSPQGSETQYF
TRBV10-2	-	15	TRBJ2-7	CASSELAGGRYEQYF
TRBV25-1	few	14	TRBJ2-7	CASSGSGTAYEQYF
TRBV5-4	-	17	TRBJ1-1	CASSLGGRGPMNTEAFF
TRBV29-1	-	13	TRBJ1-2	CSAGSQGLYGYTF
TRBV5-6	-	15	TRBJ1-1	CASSPPDRGRTEAFF
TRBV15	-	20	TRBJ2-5	CATSRGIDPSGRGRKETQYF
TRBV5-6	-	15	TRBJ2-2	CASSPQGRNTGELFF
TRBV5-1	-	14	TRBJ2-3	CASSPEGSPDTQYF
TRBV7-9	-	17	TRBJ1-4	CASSFAGAAPLNEKLFF
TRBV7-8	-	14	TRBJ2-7	CASSLSSGAYEQYF
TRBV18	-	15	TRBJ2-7	CASSPGQSISYEQYF
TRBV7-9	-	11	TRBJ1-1	CASSLGGEAFF
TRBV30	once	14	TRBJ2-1	CAWSAGTGLHEQFF
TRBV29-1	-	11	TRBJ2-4	CSVEARNIQYF
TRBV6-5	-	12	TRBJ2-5	CASRRGQETQYF
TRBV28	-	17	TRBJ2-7	CASSLAGTSGRGREQYF
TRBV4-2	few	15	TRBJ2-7	CASSQAGLAVYEQYF
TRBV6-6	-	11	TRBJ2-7	CASSWQYEQYF
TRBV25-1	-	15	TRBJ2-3	CASRTSGTYTDTQYF
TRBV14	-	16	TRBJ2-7	CASSQFGTSGTYEQYF
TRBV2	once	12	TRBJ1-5	CASSMTNQPQHF
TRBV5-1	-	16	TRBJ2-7	CASSLALAGRAYEQYF
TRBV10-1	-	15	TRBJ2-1	CASSETSGRSNEQFF
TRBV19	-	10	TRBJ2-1	CVVRYNEQFF
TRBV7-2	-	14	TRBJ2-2	CASSFKGSPGELFF
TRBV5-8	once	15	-	CASSLAGTGQGEQYF
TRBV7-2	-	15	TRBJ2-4	CASSSFLAGRNIQYF
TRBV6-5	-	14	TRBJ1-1	CASTMGRTNTEAFF
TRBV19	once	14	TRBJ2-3	CASSPGLSTDTQYF
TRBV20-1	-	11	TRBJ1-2	CSARRNHGYTF
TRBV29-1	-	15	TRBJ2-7	CSVEGYRTGAYEQYF
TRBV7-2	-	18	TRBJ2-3	CASSLARGGLPPTDTQYF
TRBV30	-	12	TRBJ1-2	CAWYTGGDGYTF
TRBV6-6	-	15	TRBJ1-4	CASTKTDSTNEKLFF
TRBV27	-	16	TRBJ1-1	CASSLSSTIGTGEAFF
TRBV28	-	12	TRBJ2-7	CASSPSSYEQYF
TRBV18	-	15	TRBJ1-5	CASSPPPGASQPQHF
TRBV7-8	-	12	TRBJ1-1	CASSLVNTEAFF
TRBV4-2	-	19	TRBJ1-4	CASSQVLGGWDGTNEKLFF
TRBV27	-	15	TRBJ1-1	CASSSWTGVNTEAFF
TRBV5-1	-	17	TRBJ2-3	CASSRSFGTDSFDTQYF
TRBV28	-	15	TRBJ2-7	CASSSTGTSSYEQYF
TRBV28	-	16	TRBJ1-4	CASSTLPGQGLEKLFF
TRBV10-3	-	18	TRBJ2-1	CAISEFGPGQVADNEQFF
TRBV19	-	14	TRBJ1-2	CASRPTGAGDGYTF
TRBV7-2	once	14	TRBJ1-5	CASSLAGGDQPQHF
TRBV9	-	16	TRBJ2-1	CASSVAGLGITNEQFF
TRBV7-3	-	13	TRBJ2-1	CASSPRWSNEQFF